This entry describes one T cell receptor beta chain. This receptor's antigen is unknown. Base qualities are missing; no much larger clone stands one base away. Receptor amplification or capture employed 5' RACE. The data were produced on a NextSeq 500. In the TCR library protocol, unique molecular identifiers were attached to individual cDNA molecules to correct for PCR bias and sequencing error. Sequencing covered both TCR alpha and beta chains, and within each sample the abundances of alpha and beta sequences were tightly co-correlated. The paper's processing steps were these. Decombinator V4 was used to annotate the V gene, J gene and CDR3 of the TCR sequences. TCRs were defined as expanded if a significant change between any two time points was detected under a Poisson model with p below 0.0001. TCR abundances were normalised to the total number of TCRs sequenced per sample and expressed as counts per million. TRAV1-2 paired with TRAJ12, TRAJ20 or TRAJ33 defined MAIT TCRs, while TRAV10 paired with TRAJ18 defined iNKT TCRs. A search of VDJdb, accessed on 1 November 2021, was run for TCRs annotated to CMV, EBV and SARS-CoV-2, with TCRs annotated for multiple antigens excluded. The public reads were reanalyzed by TCRdb: fastp trimming at Q25, MiXCR alignment, in-frame beta chains only. Duplicate CDR3 protein sequences are folded into a single record with the most common DNA and genes. TCRdb's processing, not the study's, gives the V and J calls here. The sample contains around 77,000 distinct CDR3 sequences, approximately 12% of them found a single time. The top ten clonotypes cover less than 20% of the sample.

The data are from a study of early T cells in non-severe SARS-CoV-2 infection (dated by TCRdb to the early 2020s). In the study overall: Bulk RNA from unsorted whole blood was used for TCR sequencing, so alpha and beta chains could not be paired.

A case-control design nested within a healthcare worker cohort in London, UK, was used, with weekly nasopharyngeal swab PCR tests and blood sampling performed. Healthcare workers were enrolled in the week of the UK lockdown, from 23 to 31 March 2020, and were followed every week for up to about 15 weeks. General study outcomes and caveats: VDJdb matching was skewed toward anti-spike CD8 responses and likely underestimated virus-specific expansions, missing private and CD4 specificities.

Germline trimming: 3 bases from V, 8 bases from J; junction bases outside gene matches: 14. From the cysteine through the phenylalanine, the CDR3 covers 17 amino acids. CDR3 DNA only is kept here, 51 bases in frame from base 1. Per the germline V gene, MGHRA is the CDR1 and YSYEKL is the CDR2. The source of this sequence is an adult who was a healthcare worker with PCR-confirmed SARS-CoV-2 infection or an uninfected control (not recorded which). The donor label of this sample is uncertain. The rearrangement combines TRBV4-1 with TRBJ1-4, with 8 middle bases fitting TRBD1. The sample was whole blood, taken at baseline. The sequenced DNA: TGCGCCAGCAGCCACCCCCGGTCAGGACAGGGTGGGGAAAAACTGTTTTTT. This encodes CASSHPRSGQGGEKLFF.